The T cell receptor beta chain under discussion was sequenced for a study of blood T cell repertoires in COVID-19. Clones were read by immunoSEQ multiplex PCR, and TCRdb kept only the in-frame ones, dropping some. The table lists 250,000 to 350,000 clones, around nine tenths of them singletons, with 0.94% in the top ten. The sequence came from a woman in her thirties or forties who had recovered from COVID-19. The sample taken for sequencing was peripheral blood.

The CDR3 DNA is TGCGCCAGCAGCTTGGGACAGGACCCCCTCGAGCAGTACTTC. Protein product: CASSLGQDPLEQYF. This chain links TRBV5-1 with TRBJ2-7, with D perhaps matching TRBD1 (6 bases). The CDR3 covers 14 residues. Germline CDR1 SGHRS, CDR2 YFSETQ. Deletions cut 0 bases from V and 6 bases from J, with 13 bases between.